Shown below are 27 T cell receptor beta chains from a single sample sequenced in a study. TRBV12-4/TRBJ1-2 clonotypes were amplified with adaptor-ligated barcode primers. TCRdb reprocessed the multiplex PCR reads via MiXCR and lists one record per CDR3 protein. The sample records 2,700 or so distinct CDR3 sequences, 4.5% to 5.5% being singletons. The specimen was naive CD4+ T cells sorted from blood. Subset in this sample: naive CD4+ T cells, CD4+CD45RA+CD25-. The source of these receptors is a female donor with breast cancer.

This clonotype was recorded at least ten times. J is TRBJ1-2 and V is TRBV12-3 or TRBV12-4, with a tentative D call TRBD1 (5 bases). The CDR3 sequence is 15 residues long. Trimming cost V 4 bases and J 6 bases, with 18 bases left between them. In nucleotides, the CDR3 is TGTGCCAGCAGTTCCTCGGGACGCGAGGCGAATGGCTACACCTTC. This sequence encodes CASSSSGREANGYTF.

By its share, this clonotype is medium-sized. The chain has TRBV12-3 or TRBV12-4 and TRBJ1-2; TRBD1 agrees at 8 bases. The J segment lost 4 bases and the V segment lost 7 bases, leaving 8 bases of the junction unmatched. The CDR3 is made up of 14 amino acids. The CDR3 sequence is CASTHAGQGYGYTF. CDR3 coding DNA: TGTGCCAGCACACACGCTGGACAGGGCTATGGCTACACCTTC.

Ten or more counts support this clonotype. The rearrangement uses TRBV12-3 or TRBV12-4 and TRBJ1-2; D not certain. Between the trimmed V and J ends, which lost 6 bases and 4 bases, there was a span of 18 bases. This CDR3 contains 15 residues. In nucleotides, the CDR3 is TGTGCCAGCAGCCATAATAGAGGGCAGGCCTATGGCTACACCTTC. Its protein is CASSHNRGQAYGYTF.

By its share, this clonotype is medium-sized. The chain joins TRBV12-3 or TRBV12-4 to TRBJ1-2; TRBD1 aligns across 10 bases. The V and J ends lost 6 bases and 4 bases, in that order; junction bases with no gene match: 5. The CDR3 covers 14 residues. The CDR3 DNA reads as TGTGCCAGCAGCACCGGGACAGGGGTCTATGGCTACACCTTC. Protein sequence: CASSTGTGVYGYTF.

By frequency in the sample, this clonotype is medium-sized. V is TRBV12-3 or TRBV12-4 and J is TRBJ1-2; 10 bases fit TRBD1. After removal of 6 bases from V and 4 bases from J, the junction contained 11 bases not matched to a gene. The CDR3 consists of 16 residues. DNA for the CDR3: TGTGCCAGCAGCCCCGGGACAGGGGTCTCGGGCTATGGCTACACCTTC. This translates into CASSPGTGVSGYGYTF.

This clonotype is classed as medium-sized (0.01 to 0.1%). The chain has TRBV12-3 or TRBV12-4 and TRBJ1-2, with D possibly matching TRBD1 (6 bases). Trimming shortened V by 4 bases and J by 3 bases, and 12 bases separated the two germline ends. The CDR3 length is 14 residues. CDR3 region: CASSSRAGDYGYTF. Here the CDR3 DNA reads TGTGCCAGCAGTTCCCGCGCAGGGGACTATGGCTACACCTTC.

By sample fraction, this clonotype is medium-sized. The V gene is TRBV12-3 or TRBV12-4, the J gene TRBJ1-2; the D gene is possibly TRBD1 (6 bases). V lost 5 bases to trimming and J lost 5 bases, with 18 bases between them. The CDR3 runs 15 residues. The CDR3 spells CASSPQGEVRYGYTF. The CDR3 DNA reads TGTGCCAGCAGTCCACAGGGAGAGGTGCGGTATGGCTACACCTTC.

By sample share, this clonotype is medium-sized. The genes are TRBV12-3 or TRBV12-4 and TRBJ1-2; D not resolved. V lost 3 bases, J lost 7 bases, and 12 bases lay in between. This CDR3 has 13 residues. Written as DNA, the CDR3 is TGTGCCAGCAGTTTTGGTTTGACGGGTGGCTACACCTTC. Translated, it gives CASSFGLTGGYTF.

This clonotype is deemed medium-sized. This chain links TRBV12-3 or TRBV12-4 with TRBJ1-2; D not resolved. Trimming stripped 2 bases from V and 3 bases from J, with 10 bases between. The CDR3 totals 14 residues. Written as DNA, the CDR3 is TGTGCCAGCAGTTTAATCGGAAACTACTATGGCTACACCTTC. Translating gives CASSLIGNYYGYTF.

This clonotype has a count of ten or more. The CDR3 region has the DNA TGTGCCAGCAGCCGAGAAGGACAGGGCTGGGGTAGCTACACCTTC. Translated: CASSREGQGWGSYTF. The chain couples TRBV12-3 or TRBV12-4 to TRBJ1-2, with 8 bases that match TRBD1. The trim removed 6 bases at V and 9 bases at J, leaving 15 bases unmatched. The CDR3 totals 15 residues.

This clonotype was observed a few times. The gene calls are TRBV12-3 or TRBV12-4 and TRBJ1-2; D is perhaps TRBD1 (5 bases). This CDR3 has 15 amino acids. Trimming took off 2 bases at V and 0 bases at J, with 10 bases between the two ends. This chain's CDR3 is CASSLRQGANYGYTF. In nucleotides, the CDR3 is TGTGCCAGCAGTTTAAGGCAAGGGGCTAACTATGGCTACACCTTC.

Relative to its sample, this clonotype is medium-sized. This chain uses TRBV12-3 or TRBV12-4 with TRBJ1-2; no reliable D call. The V end lost 3 bases, the J end lost 0 bases, and 8 bases lay between the germline ends. CDR3 length equals 14 residues. DNA of the CDR3: TGTGCCAGCAGTTTTAGTTTTGCTAACTATGGCTACACCTTC. It yields the protein CASSFSFANYGYTF.

This clonotype is judged medium-sized. The J gene is TRBJ1-2, the V gene TRBV12-3 or TRBV12-4; 7 bases agree with TRBD1. The CDR3 extends over 14 amino acids. With 5 bases clipped from V and 2 bases from J, the junction kept 5 bases outside the gene matches. The CDR3 DNA sequence: TGTGCCAGCAGTCAGGGACAGAACAACTATGGCTACACCTTC. The encoded protein is CASSQGQNNYGYTF.

By share, this clonotype ranks as medium-sized. The genes are TRBV12-3 or TRBV12-4 and TRBJ1-2, with D unresolved. This CDR3 is 13 amino acids long. V was trimmed by 4 bases and J by 4 bases, leaving 10 bases between them. This CDR3 is CASSYLTSYGYTF. The CDR3 DNA is TGTGCCAGCAGTTATCTGACCTCCTATGGCTACACCTTC.

In its sample, this clonotype was seen many times. This chain links TRBV12-3 or TRBV12-4 with TRBJ1-2; D perhaps matches TRBD1 (5 bases). The ends were cut back, 5 bases at V and 8 bases at J, with 21 bases in the middle. CDR3 size: 15 residues. The CDR3 sequence is CASSPQTGTLSGYTF. DNA of the CDR3: TGTGCCAGCAGTCCTCAAACCGGGACTCTATCCGGCTACACCTTC.

By its share, this clonotype is medium-sized. V gene TRBV12-3 or TRBV12-4 combines with J gene TRBJ1-2; maybe TRBD1 (6 bases). V was pared by 8 bases and J by 3 bases, with 13 bases between. The length of the CDR3 is 13 residues. The CDR3 loop reads CASAAGVDYGYTF. As DNA, the CDR3 is TGTGCCAGCGCGGCAGGGGTCGACTATGGCTACACCTTC.

This clonotype is medium-sized by share. The J gene is TRBJ1-2, the V gene TRBV12-3 or TRBV12-4; a possible D gene is TRBD1 (6 bases). CDR3 length: 14 residues. The V gene lost 5 bases and the J gene lost 2 bases, with 12 bases spanning the gap. The CDR3 spells CASSHTGINYGYTF. The CDR3 coding sequence is TGTGCCAGCAGTCATACAGGGATCAACTATGGCTACACCTTC.

This clonotype is medium-sized by share. The genes are TRBV12-3 or TRBV12-4 and TRBJ1-2; D gene ambiguous. Trimming stripped 1 base from V and 4 bases from J, with 10 bases between. The CDR3 has 14 amino acids. The CDR3 reads CASSLGLNSYGYTF. The CDR3 DNA reads TGTGCCAGCAGTTTAGGGCTAAATTCCTATGGCTACACCTTC.

In this sample, this clonotype is medium-sized. The rearrangement links TRBV12-3 or TRBV12-4 to TRBJ1-2; D is undetermined. Trimming pared 5 bases from V and 0 bases from J, leaving 19 bases between. This CDR3 has 17 residues. This CDR3 is CASSVLGRPNTNYGYTF. CDR3 bases: TGTGCCAGCAGTGTATTGGGCCGACCGAATACTAACTATGGCTACACCTTC.

Relative to its sample, this clonotype is medium-sized. The chain couples TRBV12-3 or TRBV12-4 to TRBJ1-2; a possible D gene is TRBD1 (5 bases). The length of the CDR3 is 12 residues. V lost 4 bases and J lost 8, with 11 bases in between. For the CDR3, the DNA is TGTGCCAGCAGTTCAGGGACGGAGGGCTACACCTTC. Protein: CASSSGTEGYTF.

The CDR3 sequence: CASSPGQGRRGYTF. CDR3 nucleotide sequence: TGTGCCAGCAGTCCCGGACAGGGGCGAAGGGGCTACACCTTC. This chain links TRBV12-3 or TRBV12-4 with TRBJ1-2; 9 bases match TRBD1. The CDR3 extends over 14 amino acids. The V segment lost 5 bases and the J segment 8 bases; nucleotides outside the gene matches: 9.

This clonotype is categorized as medium-sized. This chain connects TRBV12-3 or TRBV12-4 to TRBJ1-2; tentatively, D is TRBD1 (5 bases). CDR3 length equals 13 residues. V dropped 5 bases and J dropped 4 bases, with 11 bases sitting between them. The CDR3 DNA is TGTGCCAGCAGTCCAGACGGGACCTATGGCTACACCTTC. Translated, it gives CASSPDGTYGYTF.

This clonotype is labeled as medium-sized. The junction departs from the called germline gene at one end, perhaps through a read error. The chain joins TRBV12-3 or TRBV12-4 to TRBJ1-2; TRBD1 aligns across 7 bases. The CDR3 has 12 amino acids. This CDR3 reads CASSDRVYSYTF. CDR3 nucleotide sequence: TGTGCCAGCAGCGACAGGGTCTATAGCTACACCTTC.

Sample share makes this clonotype medium-sized. The chain links TRBV12-3 or TRBV12-4 to TRBJ1-2, with D possibly matching TRBD1 (5 bases). This CDR3 is 13 amino acids long. V was pared by 3 bases and J by 8 bases, with 13 bases between. The CDR3 spells CASSFGASGGYTF. In DNA form, the CDR3 reads TGTGCCAGCAGTTTTGGGGCTTCGGGCGGCTACACCTTC.

Sample share makes this clonotype medium-sized. The genes are TRBV12-3 or TRBV12-4 and TRBJ1-2; 7 nucleotides line up with TRBD1. This CDR3 has 14 amino acids. V lost 6 bases and J lost 7; bases outside the gene matches: 11. The CDR3 region is CASSSEAHRGGYTF. For the CDR3, the DNA is TGTGCCAGCAGCTCTGAGGCCCACAGGGGTGGCTACACCTTC.

This clonotype appeared many times. The J gene is TRBJ1-2, the V gene TRBV12-3 or TRBV12-4; D unresolved. Trimming removed 5 bases from V and 4 bases from J, with 11 bases in between. The CDR3 is 13 amino acids. CDR3 in amino acids: CASSGNGFYGYTF. CDR3 sequence (DNA): TGTGCCAGCAGTGGAAACGGCTTCTATGGCTACACCTTC.

By share of the sample, this clonotype is medium-sized (0.01 to 0.1%). This chain uses TRBV12-3 or TRBV12-4 with TRBJ1-2; D gene unclear. The CDR3 length is 12 residues. V was cut by 4 bases and J by 8 bases, with 11 bases left in between. CDR3: CASSSGPGGYTF. The CDR3 DNA reads TGTGCCAGCAGTTCGGGTCCCGGAGGCTACACCTTC.